What follows are 20 T cell receptor beta chains derived from one specimen sequenced in a study of T-cell memory formation after mild COVID-19. One entry per CDR3 protein, called by TCRdb with MiXCR from the 5' RACE reads. Of about 400,000 distinct CDR3 sequences in the sample, around an eighth were seen once. Source material: PBMCs or a T cell subset sorted from them (not recorded which). All receptors come from a young man who had mild COVID-19 (a few samples of this study predate the infection). Cell type and time point are not known.

This clonotype was detected many times. V usage is TRBV5-4 and J usage is TRBJ2-6, with D uncertain. The V and J ends lost 2 bases and 2 bases respectively, with 5 bases between them. The CDR3 is 14 amino acids. Germline V gene sequence: CDR1 SGHNT, CDR2 YYREEE (reference sequence). The CDR3 DNA reads TGTGCCAGCAGCTTCGGGCCTGGGGCCAACGTCCTGACTTTC. Translation: CASSFGPGANVLTF.

This clonotype was observed a few times. V gene TRBV6-6 combines with J gene TRBJ1-5, with a tentative D call TRBD1 (6 bases). The ends were cut back, 7 bases at V and 6 bases at J, with 25 bases in the middle. Per the germline V gene, CDR1 is MNHNY and CDR2 is SVGAGI (reference sequence). The CDR3 sequence is 17 residues long. The CDR3 DNA reads TGTGCCAGCATCAATAATAACGGTATCGGGGGCGGTCAGCCCCAGCATTTT. This encodes CASINNNGIGGGQPQHF.

This clonotype was found a few times. The chain combines TRBV13 with TRBJ2-5; D gene unclear. With 1 base removed from V and 0 bases from J, the gap between germline ends came to 6 bases. The CDR3 contains 14 residues. Per the germline V gene, CDR1 is PRHDT and CDR2 is FYEKMQ (reference sequence). The CDR3 loop reads CASSLAEDQETQYF. CDR3 in DNA: TGTGCCAGCAGCTTAGCTGAAGACCAAGAGACCCAGTACTTC.

In its sample, this clonotype was seen a few times. The CDR3 coding sequence is TGTGCCAGCAGCCACGCTGGACAGGGGTGGAATGAGCAGTTCTTC. It is translated as CASSHAGQGWNEQFF. The chain links TRBV7-9 to TRBJ2-1; 9 nucleotides agree with TRBD1. The CDR3 length is 15 residues. Germline CDR1 is SEHNR and CDR2 is FQNEAQ (reference sequence). J was trimmed by 7 bases and V by 5 bases; bases with no gene match: 9.

This clonotype has just a few counts. CDR3 nucleotide sequence: TGTGCCAGCAGCTCAACAGGGCCAGCTAACTATGGCTACACCTTC. Its protein product is CASSSTGPANYGYTF. V usage is TRBV7-9 and J usage is TRBJ1-2; maybe TRBD1 (6 bases). V lost 4 bases to trimming and J lost 0 bases, with 12 bases between them. Germline V gives CDR1 SEHNR, CDR2 FQNEAQ (reference sequence). The CDR3 is 15 amino acids.

The rearrangement uses TRBV7-9 and TRBJ1-6; D not resolved. Deletions cut 0 bases from V and 14 bases from J, with 8 bases between. CDR1 is SEHNR and CDR2 is FQNEAQ in the germline V gene (reference sequence). The CDR3 has 12 residues. Written as DNA, the CDR3 is TGTGCCAGCAGCTTAGCGCAGTGGGCCCTCCACTTT. It codes for CASSLAQWALHF.

This clonotype was seen a handful of times. The rearrangement joins TRBV6-2 or TRBV6-3 to TRBJ2-1; no reliable D call. Trimming took 1 base from V and 7 from J, leaving 14 bases between them. From germline, CDR1 is MNHEY and CDR2 SVGEGT. This CDR3 has 15 amino acids. Here the CDR3 DNA reads TGTGCCAGCAGTTACTTGTACAGCCAAACAAATGAGCAGTTCTTC. Amino acid sequence: CASSYLYSQTNEQFF.

This clonotype was detected many times. The CDR3 DNA reads TGTGCCAGCAGTACAGGTGCAGGTCAGCCCCAGCATTTT. This sequence encodes CASSTGAGQPQHF. This chain connects TRBV6-5 to TRBJ1-5; the D gene is possibly TRBD1 (5 bases). This CDR3 region has 13 residues. The germline CDR1 and CDR2 sequences are MNHEY and SVGAGI. V gave up 5 bases and J gave up 6 bases, with 11 bases separating them.

There are many counts of this clonotype. The V gene is TRBV20-1, the J gene TRBJ2-1, with unresolved D. There are 11 residues in the CDR3. Between the trimmed V and J ends, which lost 5 bases and 3 bases, there was a span of 5 bases. The germline gives CDR1 DFQATT, CDR2 SNEGSKA (reference sequence). This CDR3 reads CSARSYNEQFF. The CDR3 DNA sequence: TGCAGTGCTCGAAGCTACAATGAGCAGTTCTTC.

Here the CDR3 reads CASSRVSNQPQHF. CDR3 nucleotide sequence: TGTGCCAGTAGTAGGGTGAGCAATCAGCCCCAGCATTTT. The rearrangement joins TRBV19 to TRBJ1-5; no reliable D call. This CDR3 contains 13 residues. Germline V gene lookup returns CDR1 LNHDA and CDR2 SQIVND (reference sequence). Trimming removed 4 bases at V and 1 base at J, with 5 bases between.

The chain is built from TRBV6-1 and TRBJ1-2; unclear D gene. This CDR3 spans 15 amino acids. The germline V and J ends were trimmed by 5 bases and 4 bases, with 17 bases remaining between them. Germline V gives CDR1 MNHNS, CDR2 SASEGT. CDR3 region: CASSPSRRAVYGYTF. In DNA form, the CDR3 reads TGTGCCAGCAGTCCAAGTCGGCGGGCCGTCTATGGCTACACCTTC.

This clonotype was found a few times. This chain links TRBV4-3 with TRBJ2-1, with D uncertain. CDR1 and CDR2 (germline): LGHNA, YSLEER. The CDR3 runs to 15 residues. V lost 4 bases and J lost 1, with 11 bases in between. In DNA, the CDR3 is TGCGCCAGCAGCCCCTCCTCAGCTTCCTACAATGAGCAGTTCTTC. This codes for CASSPSSASYNEQFF.

V and J are TRBV7-9 and TRBJ1-2; D remains ambiguous. Trimming removed 3 bases at V and 13 bases at J, with 6 bases between. This CDR3 has 9 residues. Germline V gene data show CDR1 as SEHNR and CDR2 as FQNEAQ (reference sequence). The CDR3 DNA reads as TGTGCCAGCAGCTTGATTCCCACCTTC. Its protein product is CASSLIPTF.

The chain combines TRBV9 with TRBJ2-5; D perhaps matches TRBD1 (6 bases). This CDR3 comprises 16 residues. Germline assignment: CDR1 SGDLS and CDR2 YYNGEE. The V and J ends lost 3 bases and 7 bases respectively, with 22 bases between them. CDR3 nucleotides: TGTGCCAGCAGCGGGGCACCCGGGCGAACCAGGGGGACCCAGTACTTC. Translated, it gives CASSGAPGRTRGTQYF.

This clonotype has more than one count but fewer than ten. This chain uses TRBV27 with TRBJ2-1; the D is unclear. The V end lost 5 bases, the J end lost 7 bases, and 12 bases lay between the germline ends. The germline CDR1 and CDR2 sequences are MNHEY and SMNVEV (reference sequence). The CDR3 spans 13 residues. CDR3 protein: CASSKTGPNEQFF. The CDR3 nucleotides are TGTGCCAGCAGTAAAACCGGCCCAAATGAGCAGTTCTTC.

This clonotype was observed a handful of times. The V gene is TRBV5-5, the J gene TRBJ1-5; the match to TRBD1 covers 8 bases. After removal of 4 bases from V and 6 bases from J, the junction contained 9 bases not matched to a gene. Germline-derived CDR1 and CDR2 are SGHKS and YYEKEE (reference sequence). This CDR3 is built from 15 residues. The CDR3 DNA follows: TGTGCCAGCAGCGCCGGACAGGGCCGGTTTCAGCCCCAGCATTTT. Its protein is CASSAGQGRFQPQHF. The variable domain in full, completed from reference TRBV5-5 and TRBJ1-5, reads DAGVTQSPTHLIKTRGQQVTLRCSPISGHKSVSWYQQVLGQGPQFIFQYYEKEERGRGNFPDRFSARQFPNYSSELNVNALLLGDSALYLCASSAGQGRFQPQHFGDGTRLSIL.

The chain has TRBV7-9 and TRBJ1-6; 7 positions match TRBD1. V shed 5 bases, J shed 4 bases, and the junction held 8 bases outside the gene matches. CDR1 and CDR2 from the germline V gene are SEHNR and FQNEAQ (reference sequence). The CDR3 extends over 16 amino acids. The CDR3 here is CASSTRQGVYNSPLHF. In DNA, the CDR3 is TGTGCCAGCAGCACCCGACAGGGCGTGTATAATTCACCCCTCCACTTT. The full variable domain, in which reference TRBV7-9 and TRBJ1-6 provide the parts outside the CDR3, is DTGVSQNPRHKITKRGQNVTFRCDPISEHNRLYWYRQTLGQGPEFLTYFQNEAQLEKSRLLSDRFSAERPKGSFSTLEIQRTEQGDSAMYLCASSTRQGVYNSPLHFGNGTRLTVT.

The V gene is TRBV9, the J gene TRBJ2-3, with 9 bases matching TRBD2. The length of the CDR3 is 17 residues. V gave up 0 bases and J gave up 2 bases; unmatched junction bases: 7. The germline CDR1 and CDR2 sequences are SGDLS and YYNGEE. The CDR3 nucleotides are TGTGCCAGCAGCGTAGGTGGTAGCGGGGGACCCACAGATACGCAGTATTTT. This translates into CASSVGGSGGPTDTQYF.

This clonotype showed up just a few times. The chain employs TRBV9 and TRBJ2-1, with 12 positions matching TRBD1. Per the germline V gene, CDR1 is SGDLS and CDR2 is YYNGEE. Unmatched junction bases numbered 8, after V lost 4 bases and J lost 9 bases. The CDR3 length is 15 residues. CDR3 loop: CASSTSGTGGGEQFF. The CDR3 DNA reads as TGTGCCAGCAGCACTTCCGGGACAGGGGGCGGTGAGCAGTTCTTC.

This clonotype was counted a few times. This rearrangement joins TRBV4-3 to TRBJ1-4, with D tentatively TRBD1 (6 bases). V lost 4 bases, J lost 7 bases, and 19 bases lay in between. This CDR3 comprises 16 residues. CDR1 LGHNA and CDR2 YSLEER come from the germline V gene. This CDR3 is CASSPTGQIGSEKLFF. CDR3 in DNA: TGCGCCAGCAGCCCTACTGGACAGATCGGGAGTGAAAAACTGTTTTTT.